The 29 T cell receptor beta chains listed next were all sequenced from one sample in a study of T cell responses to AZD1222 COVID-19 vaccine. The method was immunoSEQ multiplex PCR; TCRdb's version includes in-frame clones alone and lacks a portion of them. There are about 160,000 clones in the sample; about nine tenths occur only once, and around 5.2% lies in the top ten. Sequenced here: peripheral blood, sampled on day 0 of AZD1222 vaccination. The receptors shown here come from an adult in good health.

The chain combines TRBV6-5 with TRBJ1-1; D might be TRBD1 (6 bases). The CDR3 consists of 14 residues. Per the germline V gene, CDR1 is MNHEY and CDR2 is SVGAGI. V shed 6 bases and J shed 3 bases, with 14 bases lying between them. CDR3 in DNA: TGTGCCAGCAGGGGCATAGGACAGCACACTGAAGCTTTCTTT. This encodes CASRGIGQHTEAFF.

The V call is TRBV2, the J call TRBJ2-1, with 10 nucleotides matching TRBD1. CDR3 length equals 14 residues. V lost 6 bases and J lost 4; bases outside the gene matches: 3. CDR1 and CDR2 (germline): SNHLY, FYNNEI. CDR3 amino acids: CASRGTGVYNEQFF. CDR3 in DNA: TGTGCCAGCAGGGGGACAGGGGTGTACAATGAGCAGTTCTTC.

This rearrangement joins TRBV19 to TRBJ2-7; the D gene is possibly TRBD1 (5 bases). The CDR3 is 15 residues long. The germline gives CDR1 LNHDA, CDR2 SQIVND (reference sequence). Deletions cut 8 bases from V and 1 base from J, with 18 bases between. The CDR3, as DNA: TGTGCCAGTGCGCAGGGATTTCGGATTTCCTACGAGCAGTACTTC. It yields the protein CASAQGFRISYEQYF.

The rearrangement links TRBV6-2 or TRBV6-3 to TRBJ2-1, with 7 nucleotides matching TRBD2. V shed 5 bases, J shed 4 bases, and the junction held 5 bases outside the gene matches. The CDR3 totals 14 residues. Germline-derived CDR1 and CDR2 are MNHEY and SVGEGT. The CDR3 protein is CASSGGVLYNEQFF. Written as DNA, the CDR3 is TGTGCCAGCAGTGGGGGGGTACTATACAATGAGCAGTTCTTC.

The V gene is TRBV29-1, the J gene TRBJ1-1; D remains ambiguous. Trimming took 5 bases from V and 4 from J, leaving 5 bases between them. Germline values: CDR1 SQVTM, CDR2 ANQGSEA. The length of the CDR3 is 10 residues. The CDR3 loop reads CSVLGTEAFF. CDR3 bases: TGCAGCGTTCTGGGCACTGAAGCTTTCTTT. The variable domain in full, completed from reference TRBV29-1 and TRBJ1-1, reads SAVISQKPSRDICQRGTSLTIQCQVDSQVTMMFWYRQQPGQSLTLIATANQGSEATYESGFVIDKFPISRPNLTFSTLTVSNMSPEDSSIYLCSVLGTEAFFGQGTRLTVV.

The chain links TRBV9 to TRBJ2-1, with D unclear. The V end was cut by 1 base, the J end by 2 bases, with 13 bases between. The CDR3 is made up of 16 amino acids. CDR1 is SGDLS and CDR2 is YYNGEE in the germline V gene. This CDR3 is CASSVPSLSPYNEQFF. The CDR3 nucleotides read TGTGCCAGCAGCGTACCATCGCTGTCCCCCTACAATGAGCAGTTCTTC.

This CDR3 reads CASSVGLAGGLNEQFF. CDR3 in DNA: TGTGCCAGCAGCGTAGGTCTAGCGGGAGGGCTCAATGAGCAGTTCTTC. This chain links TRBV9 with TRBJ2-1, with 12 nucleotides matching TRBD2. V was pared by 0 bases and J by 6 bases, with 4 bases of the junction left unmatched. This CDR3 contains 16 residues. Germline V gene lookup returns CDR1 SGDLS and CDR2 YYNGEE. The full variable domain, completed using reference TRBV9 and TRBJ2-1, is DSGVTQTPKHLITATGQRVTLRCSPRSGDLSVYWYQQSLDQGLQFLIQYYNGEERAKGNILERFSAQQFPDLHSELNLSSLELGDSALYFCASSVGLAGGLNEQFFGPGTRLTVL.

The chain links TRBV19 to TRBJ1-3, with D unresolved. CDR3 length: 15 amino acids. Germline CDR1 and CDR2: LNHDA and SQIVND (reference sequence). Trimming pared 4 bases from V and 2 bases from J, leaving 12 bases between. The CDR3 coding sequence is TGTGCCAGTAGTAAAGAGGGCCCCCCTGGAAACACCATATATTTT. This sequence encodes CASSKEGPPGNTIYF.

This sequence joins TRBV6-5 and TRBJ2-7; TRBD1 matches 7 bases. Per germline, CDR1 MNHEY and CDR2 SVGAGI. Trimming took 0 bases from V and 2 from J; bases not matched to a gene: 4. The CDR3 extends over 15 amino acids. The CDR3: CASSYSRDSAYEQYF. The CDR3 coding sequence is TGTGCCAGCAGTTACTCGAGGGACAGTGCCTACGAGCAGTACTTC.

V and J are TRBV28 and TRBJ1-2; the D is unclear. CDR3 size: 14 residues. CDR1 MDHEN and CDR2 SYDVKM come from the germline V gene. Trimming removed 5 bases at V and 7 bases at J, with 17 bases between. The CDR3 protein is CASSASLGPAGYTF. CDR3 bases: TGTGCCAGCAGTGCCTCACTTGGACCGGCTGGCTACACCTTC.

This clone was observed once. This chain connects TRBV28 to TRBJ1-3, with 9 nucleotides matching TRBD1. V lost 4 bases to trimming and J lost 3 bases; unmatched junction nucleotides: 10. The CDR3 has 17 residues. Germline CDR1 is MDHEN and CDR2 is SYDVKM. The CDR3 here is CASSSGLQGAGGNTIYF. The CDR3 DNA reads TGTGCCAGCAGTTCCGGACTACAGGGGGCTGGTGGAAACACCATATATTTT.

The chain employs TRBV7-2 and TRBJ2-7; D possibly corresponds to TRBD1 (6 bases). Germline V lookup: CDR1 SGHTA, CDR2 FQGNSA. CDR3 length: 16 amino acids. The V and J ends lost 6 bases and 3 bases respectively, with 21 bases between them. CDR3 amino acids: CASSRLLLGAGYEQYF. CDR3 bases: TGTGCCAGCAGTCGTCTCCTATTGGGGGCCGGCTACGAGCAGTACTTC.

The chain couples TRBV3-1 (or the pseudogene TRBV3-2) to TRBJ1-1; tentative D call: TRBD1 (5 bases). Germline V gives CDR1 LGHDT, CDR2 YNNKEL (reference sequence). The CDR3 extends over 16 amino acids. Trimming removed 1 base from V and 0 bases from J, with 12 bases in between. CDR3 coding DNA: TGTGCCAGCAGCCAAGTTCGGGGGGGTATGAACACTGAAGCTTTCTTT. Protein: CASSQVRGGMNTEAFF.

DNA for the CDR3: TGTGCCAGCAGCCAGTTGGGGCAGGCTGCTACCTACGAGCAGTACTTC. This codes for CASSQLGQAATYEQYF. The rearrangement joins TRBV4-2 to TRBJ2-7; tentatively, D is TRBD1 (5 bases). Trimming stripped 3 bases from V and 2 bases from J, with 17 bases between. Germline CDR1 and CDR2: LGHNA and YNFKEQ. The CDR3 length is 16 residues.

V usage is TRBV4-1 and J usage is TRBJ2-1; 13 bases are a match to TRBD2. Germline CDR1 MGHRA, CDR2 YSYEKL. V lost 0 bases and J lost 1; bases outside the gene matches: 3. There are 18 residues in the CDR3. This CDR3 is CASSQDQGLAGSYNEQFF. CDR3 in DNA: TGCGCCAGCAGCCAAGACCAGGGACTAGCGGGATCCTACAATGAGCAGTTCTTC.

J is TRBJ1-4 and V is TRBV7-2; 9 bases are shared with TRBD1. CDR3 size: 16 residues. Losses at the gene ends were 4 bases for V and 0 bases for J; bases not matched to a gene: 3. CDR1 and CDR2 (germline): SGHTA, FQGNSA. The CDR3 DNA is TGTGCCAGCAGCTCCCGACAGGGGGCAACTAATGAAAAACTGTTTTTT. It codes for CASSSRQGATNEKLFF.

CDR3 residues: CASSPGTGVEETQYF. CDR3 in DNA: TGCGCCAGCAGCCCCGGGACAGGGGTTGAAGAGACCCAGTACTTC. The chain links TRBV5-1 to TRBJ2-5; 10 nucleotides match TRBD1. The germline V gene has CDR1 SGHRS and CDR2 YFSETQ. Trimming took 4 bases from V and 3 from J; bases not matched to a gene: 6. The CDR3 extends over 15 amino acids. The whole variable domain, filled in from reference TRBV5-1 and TRBJ2-5, reads KAGVTQTPRYLIKTRGQQVTLSCSPISGHRSVSWYQQTPGQGLQFLFEYFSETQRNKGNFPGRFSGRQFSNSRSEMNVSTLELGDSALYLCASSPGTGVEETQYFGPGTRLLVL.

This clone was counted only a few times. CDR3 DNA sequence: TGTGCCAGCAGCTTGGTTGGATGGGTCTCCAATTCACCCCTCCACTTT. The encoded protein is CASSLVGWVSNSPLHF. The genes are TRBV5-5 and TRBJ1-6; D not certain. From germline, CDR1 is SGHKS and CDR2 YYEKEE (reference sequence). Trimming left V 0 bases short and J 7 bases short, with 14 bases between. The CDR3 has 16 amino acids.

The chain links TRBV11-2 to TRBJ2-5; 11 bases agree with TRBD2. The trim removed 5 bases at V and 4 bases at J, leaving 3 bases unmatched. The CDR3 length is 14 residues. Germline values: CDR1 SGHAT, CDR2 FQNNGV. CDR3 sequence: CASSPGTSGETQYF. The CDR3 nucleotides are TGTGCCAGCAGCCCTGGGACTAGCGGAGAGACCCAGTACTTC. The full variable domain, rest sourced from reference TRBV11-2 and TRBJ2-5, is EAGVAQSPRYKIIEKRQSVAFWCNPISGHATLYWYQQILGQGPKLLIQFQNNGVVDDSQLPKDRFSAERLKGVDSTLKIQPAKLEDSAVYLCASSPGTSGETQYFGPGTRLLVL.

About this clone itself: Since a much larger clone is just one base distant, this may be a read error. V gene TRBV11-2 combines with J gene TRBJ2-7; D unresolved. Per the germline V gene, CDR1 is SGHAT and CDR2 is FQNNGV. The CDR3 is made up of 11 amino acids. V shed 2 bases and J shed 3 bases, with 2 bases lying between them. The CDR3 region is CASSLNYEQYF. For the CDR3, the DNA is TGTGCCAGCAGCTTAAACTACGAGCAGTACTTC. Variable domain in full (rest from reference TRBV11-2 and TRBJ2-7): EAGVAQSPRYKIIEKRQSVAFWCNPISGHATLYWYQQILGQGPKLLIQFQNNGVVDDSQLPKDRFSAERLKGVDSTLKIQPAKLEDSAVYLCASSLNYEQYFGPGTRLTVT.

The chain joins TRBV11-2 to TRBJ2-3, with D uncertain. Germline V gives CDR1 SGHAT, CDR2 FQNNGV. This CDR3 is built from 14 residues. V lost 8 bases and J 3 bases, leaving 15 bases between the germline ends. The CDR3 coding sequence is TGTGCCAGCTCACTGGCCCGGATAACAGATACGCAGTATTTT. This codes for CASSLARITDTQYF.

The CDR3 is CASSQGLRGATNEKLFF. In nucleotides, the CDR3 is TGTGCCAGCAGCCAAGGTCTTCGAGGGGCAACTAATGAAAAACTGTTTTTT. This chain connects TRBV4-2 to TRBJ1-4, with D possibly being TRBD1 (5 bases). Germline CDR1 is LGHNA and CDR2 is YNFKEQ. The CDR3 is made up of 17 amino acids. V was clipped by 1 base and J by 0 bases, with 12 bases between them.

The CDR3 protein is CASRSTGTNYGYTF. DNA of the CDR3: TGTGCCAGCAGGTCTACCGGGACCAACTATGGCTACACCTTC. This chain links TRBV11-2 with TRBJ1-2, with D possibly TRBD1 on 5 matching bases. The CDR3 covers 14 residues. From germline, CDR1 is SGHAT and CDR2 FQNNGV. Trimming pared 6 bases from V and 2 bases from J, leaving 13 bases between.

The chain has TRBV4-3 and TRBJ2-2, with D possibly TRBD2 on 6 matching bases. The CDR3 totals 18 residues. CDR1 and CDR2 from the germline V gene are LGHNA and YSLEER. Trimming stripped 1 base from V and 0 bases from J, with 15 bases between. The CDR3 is CASSQGPRGSSNTGELFF. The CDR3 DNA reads TGCGCCAGCAGCCAAGGCCCTCGGGGGTCCTCGAACACCGGGGAGCTGTTTTTT.

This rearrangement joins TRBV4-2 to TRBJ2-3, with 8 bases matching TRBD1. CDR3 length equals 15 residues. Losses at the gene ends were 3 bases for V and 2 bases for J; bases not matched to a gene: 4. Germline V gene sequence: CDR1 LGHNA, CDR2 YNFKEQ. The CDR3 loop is CASSQGTGDTDTQYF. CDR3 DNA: TGTGCCAGCAGCCAGGGGACAGGAGACACAGATACGCAGTATTTT.

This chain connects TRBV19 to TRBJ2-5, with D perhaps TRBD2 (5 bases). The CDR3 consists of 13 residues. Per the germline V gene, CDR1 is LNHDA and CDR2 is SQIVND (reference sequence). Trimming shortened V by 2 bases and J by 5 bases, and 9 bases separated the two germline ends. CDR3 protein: CASSITRGETQYF. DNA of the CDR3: TGTGCCAGTAGTATAACGAGAGGGGAGACCCAGTACTTC.

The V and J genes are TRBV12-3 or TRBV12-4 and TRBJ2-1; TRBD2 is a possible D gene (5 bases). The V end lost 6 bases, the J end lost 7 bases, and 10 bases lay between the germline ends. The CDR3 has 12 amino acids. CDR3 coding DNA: TGTGCCAGCAGAATACTAGAGAATGAGCAGTTCTTC. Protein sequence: CASRILENEQFF.

DNA for the CDR3: TGTGCCAGCAGCTTACGGGGTAGGAGAAAACTGTTTTTT. Translating gives CASSLRGRRKLFF. The chain employs TRBV11-2 and TRBJ1-4; D gene uncertain. The CDR3 runs to 13 residues. The V end lost 2 bases, the J end lost 10 bases, and 11 bases lay between the germline ends. Germline loops: CDR1 SGHAT, CDR2 FQNNGV.

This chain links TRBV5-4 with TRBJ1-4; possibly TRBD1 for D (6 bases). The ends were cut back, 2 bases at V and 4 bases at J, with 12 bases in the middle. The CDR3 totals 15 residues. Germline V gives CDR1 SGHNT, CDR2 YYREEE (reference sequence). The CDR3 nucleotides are TGTGCCAGCAGCTTCAAAGGAGGGGGTAATGAAAAACTGTTTTTT. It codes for CASSFKGGGNEKLFF.